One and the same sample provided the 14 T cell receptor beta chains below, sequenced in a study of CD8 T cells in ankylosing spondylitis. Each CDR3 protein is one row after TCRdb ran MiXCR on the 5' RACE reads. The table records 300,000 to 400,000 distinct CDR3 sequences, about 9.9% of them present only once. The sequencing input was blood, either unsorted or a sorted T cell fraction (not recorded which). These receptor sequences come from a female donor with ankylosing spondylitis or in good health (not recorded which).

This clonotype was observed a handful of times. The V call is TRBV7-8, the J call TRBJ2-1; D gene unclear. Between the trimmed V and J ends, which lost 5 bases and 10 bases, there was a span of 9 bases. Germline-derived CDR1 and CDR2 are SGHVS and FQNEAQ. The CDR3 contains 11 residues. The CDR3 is CASSRKEEQFF. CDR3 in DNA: TGTGCCAGCAGCCGGAAGGAAGAGCAGTTCTTC.

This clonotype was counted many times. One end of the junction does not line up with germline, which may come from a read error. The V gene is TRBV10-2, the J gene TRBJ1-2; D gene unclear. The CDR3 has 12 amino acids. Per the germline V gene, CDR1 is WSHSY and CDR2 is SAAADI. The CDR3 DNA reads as TGCGCCACCTTTACCCCTAATTATGGCTACACCTTC. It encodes CATFTPNYGYTF.

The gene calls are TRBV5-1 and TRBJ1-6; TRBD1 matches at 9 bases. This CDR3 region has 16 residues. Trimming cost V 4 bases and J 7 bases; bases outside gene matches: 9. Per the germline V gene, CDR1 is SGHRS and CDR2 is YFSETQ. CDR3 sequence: CASSQSSTGGNSPLHF. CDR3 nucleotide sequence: TGCGCCAGCAGCCAAAGTTCGACAGGGGGAAATTCACCCCTCCACTTT. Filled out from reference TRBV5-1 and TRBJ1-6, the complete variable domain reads KAGVTQTPRYLIKTRGQQVTLSCSPISGHRSVSWYQQTPGQGLQFLFEYFSETQRNKGNFPGRFSGRQFSNSRSEMNVSTLELGDSALYLCASSQSSTGGNSPLHFGNGTRLTVT.

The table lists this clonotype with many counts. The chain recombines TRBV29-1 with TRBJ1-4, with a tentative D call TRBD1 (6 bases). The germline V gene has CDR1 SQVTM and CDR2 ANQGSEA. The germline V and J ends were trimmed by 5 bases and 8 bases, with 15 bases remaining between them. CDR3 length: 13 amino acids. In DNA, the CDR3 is TGCAGCGTTAGGGGCAGGGGTGACGAAAAACTGTTTTTT. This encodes CSVRGRGDEKLFF.

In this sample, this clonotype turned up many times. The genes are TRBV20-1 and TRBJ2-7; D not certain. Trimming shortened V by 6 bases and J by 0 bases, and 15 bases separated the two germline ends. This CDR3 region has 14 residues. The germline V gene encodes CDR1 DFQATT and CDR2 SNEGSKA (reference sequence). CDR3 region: CSAANVISSYEQYF. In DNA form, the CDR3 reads TGCAGTGCCGCGAACGTTATAAGCTCCTACGAGCAGTACTTC.

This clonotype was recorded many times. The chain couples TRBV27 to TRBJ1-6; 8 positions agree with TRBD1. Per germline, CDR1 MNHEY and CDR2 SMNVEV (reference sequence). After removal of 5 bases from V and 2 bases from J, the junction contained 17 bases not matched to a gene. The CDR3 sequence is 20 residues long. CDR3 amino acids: CASSPRKRQGMGAYNSPLHF. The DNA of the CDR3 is TGTGCCAGCAGTCCCCGAAAGAGACAGGGGATGGGTGCCTATAATTCACCCCTCCACTTT.

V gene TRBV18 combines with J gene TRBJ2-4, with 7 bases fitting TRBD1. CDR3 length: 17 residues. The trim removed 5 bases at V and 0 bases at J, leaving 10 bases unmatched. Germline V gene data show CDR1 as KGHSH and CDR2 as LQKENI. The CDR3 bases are TGTGCCAGCTCATCAGTCAGGGACAGCCTAGCCAAAAACATTCAGTACTTC. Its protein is CASSSVRDSLAKNIQYF.

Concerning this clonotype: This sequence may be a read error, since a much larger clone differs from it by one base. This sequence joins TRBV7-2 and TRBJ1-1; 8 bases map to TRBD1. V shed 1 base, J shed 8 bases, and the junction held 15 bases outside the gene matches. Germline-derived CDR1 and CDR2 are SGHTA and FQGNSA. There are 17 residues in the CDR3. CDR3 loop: CASSLVRPGGSSGEAFF. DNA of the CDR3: TGTGCCAGCAGCTTAGTCCGGCCAGGGGGCTCGAGTGGCGAAGCTTTCTTT.

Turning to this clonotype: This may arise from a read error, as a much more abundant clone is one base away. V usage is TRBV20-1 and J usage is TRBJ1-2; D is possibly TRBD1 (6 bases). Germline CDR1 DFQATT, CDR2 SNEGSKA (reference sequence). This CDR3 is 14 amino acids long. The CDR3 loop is CNARGDRSNYGYTF. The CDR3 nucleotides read TGCAATGCTAGAGGTGACAGGTCCAACTATGGCTACACCTTC.

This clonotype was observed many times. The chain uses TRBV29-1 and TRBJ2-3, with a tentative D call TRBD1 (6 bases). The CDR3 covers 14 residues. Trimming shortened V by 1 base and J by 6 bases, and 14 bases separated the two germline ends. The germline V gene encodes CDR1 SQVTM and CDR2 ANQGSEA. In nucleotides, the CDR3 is TGCAGCGTTGAAGTGGGGGCAGCTAAGGATACGCAGTATTTT. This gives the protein CSVEVGAAKDTQYF.

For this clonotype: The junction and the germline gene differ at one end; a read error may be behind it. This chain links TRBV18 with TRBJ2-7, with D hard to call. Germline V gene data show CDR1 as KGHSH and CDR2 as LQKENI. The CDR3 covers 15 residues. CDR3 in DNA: TGTGCCAGCTCCCCACATCCACAAGGGCTCTACGAGCAGTACTTC. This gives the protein CASSPHPQGLYEQYF.

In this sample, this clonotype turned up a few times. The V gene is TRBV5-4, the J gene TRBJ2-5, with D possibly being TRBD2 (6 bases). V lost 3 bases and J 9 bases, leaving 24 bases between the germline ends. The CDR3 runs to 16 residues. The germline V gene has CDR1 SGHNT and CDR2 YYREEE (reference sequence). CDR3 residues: CASSYSGVGIRRAQYF. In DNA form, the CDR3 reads TGTGCCAGCAGCTACTCGGGAGTGGGGATCCGAAGGGCCCAGTACTTC.

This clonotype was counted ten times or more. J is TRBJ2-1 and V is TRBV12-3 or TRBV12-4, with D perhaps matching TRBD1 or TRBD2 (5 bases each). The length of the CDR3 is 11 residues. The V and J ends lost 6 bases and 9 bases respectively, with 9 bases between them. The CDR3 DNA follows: TGTGCCAGCAGCTACGGGACTGAGCAGTTCTTC. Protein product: CASSYGTEQFF.

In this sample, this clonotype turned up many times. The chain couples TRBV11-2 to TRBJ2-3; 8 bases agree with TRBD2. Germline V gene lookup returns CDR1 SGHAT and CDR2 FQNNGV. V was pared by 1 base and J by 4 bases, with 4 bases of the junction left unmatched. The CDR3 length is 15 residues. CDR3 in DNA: TGTGCCAGCAGCTTAGCTCCGCGGGAGGCAGATACGCAGTATTTT. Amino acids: CASSLAPREADTQYF. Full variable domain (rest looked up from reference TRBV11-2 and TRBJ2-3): EAGVAQSPRYKIIEKRQSVAFWCNPISGHATLYWYQQILGQGPKLLIQFQNNGVVDDSQLPKDRFSAERLKGVDSTLKIQPAKLEDSAVYLCASSLAPREADTQYFGPGTRLTVL.